This paragraph reports one T cell receptor (beta chain). Its specificity is not known. TCRdb's copy holds only in-frame clones and misses some; the assay was immunoSEQ multiplex PCR. The sample includes 100,000 to 150,000 clones, roughly 88% of them seen just once. The sample originates from a study of cytomegalovirus exposure and HLA in healthy donors. Study-level background: The 110 or so validation repertoires used a platform that matched the one used for the 600 to 750 first-cohort repertoires, as a later analysis reported.

Study results and limitations: A few CMV-associated chains proved CMV antigen-specific in vitro. According to a subsequent analysis, TCR clusters identified in the first cohort showed a tendency to co-occur across the roughly 130 validation repertoires.

From the 120-subject validation cohort, which was separate from the roughly 690-subject first cohort, the donors were drawn. This sequence originates from a man aged 18 to 30 in good health and CMV-seronegative. Sequenced sample: PBMCs.

For the CDR3, the DNA is TGTGCCAGCAGCAACACGGGGACCCAGTACTTC. Amino acids: CASSNTGTQYF. The chain joins TRBV7-7 to TRBJ2-5; D is undetermined. The ends were cut back, 5 bases at V and 7 bases at J, with 8 bases in the middle. CDR3 length: 11 amino acids. Germline-derived CDR1 and CDR2 are SSHAT and FNYEAQ (reference sequence).